The next 12 T cell receptor beta chains were all read from a single sample in a study of blood T cells in healthy people across ages. Using a J-beta primer mix together with a sample-barcoded 5' primer, a second PCR was run for roughly 6 to 12 cycles. One entry per CDR3 protein, called by TCRdb with MiXCR from the 5' RACE reads. The sample shows about 1.6 million distinct CDR3 sequences, almost 35% of them seen only once. Sequencing input: blood. The receptors stem from a woman under 40 in good health.

This clonotype was recorded a few times. The genes are TRBV5-1 and TRBJ2-7, with D perhaps matching TRBD2 (5 bases). Trimming shortened V by 2 bases and J by 12 bases, and 15 bases separated the two germline ends. The CDR3 sequence is 12 residues long. The germline CDR1 and CDR2 sequences are SGHRS and YFSETQ. CDR3 sequence reads: CASSFDGQLAYF. The CDR3 region has the DNA TGCGCCAGCAGCTTCGACGGCCAGCTAGCGTACTTC.

Many counts were recorded for this clonotype. The gene calls are TRBV6-1 and TRBJ2-5, with D unclear. Germline assignment: CDR1 MNHNS and CDR2 SASEGT. V lost 6 bases to trimming and J lost 5 bases, with 19 bases between them. The CDR3 loop spans 15 amino acids. The CDR3 is CASRQDYSVRETQYF. The CDR3 region has the DNA TGTGCCAGCAGGCAGGATTACAGTGTTCGGGAGACCCAGTACTTC.

The rearrangement uses TRBV6-1 and TRBJ2-5; D is tentatively TRBD1 or TRBD2 (6 bases each). The CDR3 length is 14 residues. V was cut by 0 bases and J by 7 bases, with 12 bases left in between. Germline-derived CDR1 and CDR2 are MNHNS and SASEGT. CDR3 sequence: CASSEAWGAGTQYF. The CDR3 DNA reads as TGTGCCAGCAGTGAAGCGTGGGGGGCAGGGACCCAGTACTTC.

This chain joins TRBV5-1 and TRBJ2-3; D is perhaps TRBD2 (5 bases). Trimming shortened V by 4 bases and J by 9 bases, and 15 bases separated the two germline ends. This CDR3 has 13 amino acids. The germline gives CDR1 SGHRS, CDR2 YFSETQ. CDR3: CASSLLLEETQYF. DNA of the CDR3: TGCGCCAGCAGCCTCCTACTAGAAGAAACGCAGTATTTT.

V and J are TRBV20-1 and TRBJ1-2; D is possibly TRBD1 (5 bases). Germline loops: CDR1 DFQATT, CDR2 SNEGSKA (reference sequence). The CDR3 totals 12 residues. V was trimmed by 8 bases and J by 0 bases, leaving 10 bases between them. CDR3 protein: CSTETANYGYTF. The CDR3 nucleotides are TGCAGTACCGAGACAGCTAACTATGGCTACACCTTC.

The chain has TRBV7-9 and TRBJ1-1; the D is unclear. Trimming took off 2 bases at V and 10 bases at J, with 23 bases between the two ends. This CDR3 region has 16 residues. Germline-derived CDR1 and CDR2 are SEHNR and FQNEAQ (reference sequence). CDR3 DNA sequence: TGTGCCAGCAGCTTAATAGGAGGCGGGGAAGTTGGAAGAGCTTTCTTT. Amino acids: CASSLIGGGEVGRAFF.

The chain links TRBV20-1 to TRBJ1-1; D gene uncertain. V lost 6 bases to trimming and J lost 0 bases, with 11 bases between them. Germline V lookup: CDR1 DFQATT, CDR2 SNEGSKA (reference sequence). This CDR3 comprises 13 residues. In nucleotides, the CDR3 is TGCAGTGCCTATAGAAAGGTGAACACTGAAGCTTTCTTT. This gives the protein CSAYRKVNTEAFF.

This clonotype was found many times. V is TRBV10-3 and J is TRBJ2-7; D might be TRBD1 (6 bases). Trimming removed 1 base at V and 5 bases at J, with 12 bases between. The CDR3 is 14 amino acids. Germline values: CDR1 ENHRY, CDR2 SYGVKD. The CDR3 loop reads CAISEFVQGNEQYF. CDR3 sequence (DNA): TGTGCCATCAGTGAGTTTGTACAGGGAAACGAGCAGTACTTC.

V gene TRBV27 combines with J gene TRBJ1-6; 8 positions match TRBD1. Germline CDR1 and CDR2: MNHEY and SMNVEV (reference sequence). This CDR3 region has 14 residues. J was trimmed by 6 bases and V by 5 bases; bases with no gene match: 3. Here the CDR3 reads CASSQDRANSPLHF. CDR3 in DNA: TGTGCCAGCAGTCAGGACAGGGCTAATTCACCCCTCCACTTT.

This clonotype was counted between two and nine times. V is TRBV20-1 and J is TRBJ2-1; D gene unclear. Trimming left V 4 bases short and J 9 bases short, with 25 bases between. Germline V gene data show CDR1 as DFQATT and CDR2 as SNEGSKA (reference sequence). The CDR3 loop spans 16 amino acids. The CDR3 protein is CSATAPGVLDSAEQFF. Written as DNA, the CDR3 is TGCAGTGCTACCGCCCCCGGTGTCCTCGACTCCGCTGAGCAGTTCTTC.

The rearrangement uses TRBV20-1 and TRBJ2-3; D gene uncertain. V shed 6 bases and J shed 6 bases, with 10 bases lying between them. The CDR3 has 11 amino acids. Germline values: CDR1 DFQATT, CDR2 SNEGSKA (reference sequence). The CDR3 DNA follows: TGCAGTGCCCCCTTGGTGGATACGCAGTATTTT. It codes for CSAPLVDTQYF.

This clonotype has more than one count but fewer than ten. J is TRBJ2-7 and V is TRBV15; weak D call: TRBD2 (5 bases). V dropped 0 bases and J dropped 2 bases, with 11 bases sitting between them. Germline V gene lookup returns CDR1 LNHNV and CDR2 YYDKDF (reference sequence). The CDR3 has 15 residues. This CDR3 reads CATSRDPDGTYEQYF. CDR3 coding DNA: TGTGCCACCAGCAGAGACCCGGACGGGACCTACGAGCAGTACTTC.